This record covers a single T cell receptor (beta chain). Antigen specificity is unknown. The CDR3 contains 13 residues. The ends were cut back, 3 bases at V and 3 bases at J, with 6 bases in the middle. Germline CDR1 reads WNHNN; CDR2 reads SYGVQD (reference sequence). The sample belongs to a study of early T cells in non-severe SARS-CoV-2 infection. Study information: It was bulk RNA from unsorted whole blood that was sequenced, and the chains were unpaired. General observations from the study: Sequences matched to VDJdb favored anti-spike CD8 responses, while private and CD4 specificities were missed.

Separate cDNA molecules each had unique molecular identifiers attached to them. Each CDR3 protein gets one entry after TCRdb re-called the 5' RACE reads with MiXCR. The data show about 64,000 distinct CDR3 sequences, roughly 18% seen once. The TCR originated in an adult who was a healthcare worker with PCR-confirmed SARS-CoV-2 infection or an uninfected control (not recorded which). The chain combines TRBV10-1 with TRBJ2-1; D is perhaps TRBD1 (5 bases). The sequences come from whole blood, collected at baseline. In nucleotides, the CDR3 is TGCGCCAGCAGTGATGACAGCTACAATGAGCAGTTCTTC. Translation gives CASSDDSYNEQFF.